The T cell receptor (beta chain) under discussion was sequenced for a study of blood T cell repertoires in COVID-19. Overall study: T cells, B-cell-depleted T cells, or PBMCs supplied cDNA or gDNA.

This CDR3 region has 15 residues. The J segment lost 4 bases and the V segment lost 5 bases, leaving 8 bases of the junction unmatched. Per the germline V gene, CDR1 is SGHTA and CDR2 is FQGNSA. Study processing details: Estimates of nucleated cell counts were drawn from the amplification of reference gene primers. Sequencing used immunoSEQ multiplex PCR; TCRdb keeps in-frame clones, though not all of them. The DNA gave D and trimming, while V, J and clone size come from that table. The profile covers roughly 43,000 clones, with 75% to 90% appearing a single time and 15% to 19% taken by the ten largest.

The sample taken for sequencing was peripheral blood. The source of this sequence is a human donor in a cohort sampled during active COVID-19. The donor label of this sample is uncertain. The chain joins TRBV7-2 to TRBJ2-1, with TRBD1 matching 7 bases. CDR3 nucleotides: TGTGCCAGCAGCCAGAGGGGACAGCGATACAATGAGCAGTTCTTC. It encodes CASSQRGQRYNEQFF.